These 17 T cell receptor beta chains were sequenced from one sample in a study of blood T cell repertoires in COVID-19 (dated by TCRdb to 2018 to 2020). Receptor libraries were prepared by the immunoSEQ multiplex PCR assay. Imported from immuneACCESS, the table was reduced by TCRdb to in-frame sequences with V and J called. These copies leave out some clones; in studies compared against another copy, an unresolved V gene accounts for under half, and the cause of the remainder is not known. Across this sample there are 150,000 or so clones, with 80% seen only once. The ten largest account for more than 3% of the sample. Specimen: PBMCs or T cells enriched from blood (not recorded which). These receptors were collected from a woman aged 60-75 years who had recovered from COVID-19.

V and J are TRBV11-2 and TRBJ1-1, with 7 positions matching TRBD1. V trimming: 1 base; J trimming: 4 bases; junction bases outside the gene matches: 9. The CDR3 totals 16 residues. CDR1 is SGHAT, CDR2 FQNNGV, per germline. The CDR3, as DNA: TGTGCCAGCAGCTTAGTCCGAAGCCAGGGGGGCACTGAAGCTTTCTTT. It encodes CASSLVRSQGGTEAFF. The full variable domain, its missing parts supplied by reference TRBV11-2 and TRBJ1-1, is EAGVAQSPRYKIIEKRQSVAFWCNPISGHATLYWYQQILGQGPKLLIQFQNNGVVDDSQLPKDRFSAERLKGVDSTLKIQPAKLEDSAVYLCASSLVRSQGGTEAFFGQGTRLTVV.

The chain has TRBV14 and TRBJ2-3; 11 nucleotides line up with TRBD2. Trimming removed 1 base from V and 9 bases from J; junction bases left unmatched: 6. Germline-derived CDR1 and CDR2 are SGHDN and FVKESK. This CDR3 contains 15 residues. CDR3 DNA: TGTGCCAGCAGCCAAGCTCCACTAGCGGGGGTAACGCAGTATTTT. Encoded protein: CASSQAPLAGVTQYF.

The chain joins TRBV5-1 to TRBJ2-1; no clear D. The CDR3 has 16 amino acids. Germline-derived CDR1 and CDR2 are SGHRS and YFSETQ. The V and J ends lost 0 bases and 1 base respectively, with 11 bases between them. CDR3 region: CASSLGGYGSYNEQFF. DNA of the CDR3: TGCGCCAGCAGCTTGGGAGGATACGGTTCCTACAATGAGCAGTTCTTC.

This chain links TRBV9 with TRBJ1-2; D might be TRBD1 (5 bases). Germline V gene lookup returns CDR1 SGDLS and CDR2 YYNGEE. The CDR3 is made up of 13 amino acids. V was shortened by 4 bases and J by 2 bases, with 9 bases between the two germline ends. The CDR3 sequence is CASSSRTNYGYTF. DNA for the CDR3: TGTGCCAGCAGCTCTAGGACAAACTATGGCTACACCTTC. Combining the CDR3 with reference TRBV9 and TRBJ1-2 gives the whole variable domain DSGVTQTPKHLITATGQRVTLRCSPRSGDLSVYWYQQSLDQGLQFLIQYYNGEERAKGNILERFSAQQFPDLHSELNLSSLELGDSALYFCASSSRTNYGYTFGSGTRLTVV.

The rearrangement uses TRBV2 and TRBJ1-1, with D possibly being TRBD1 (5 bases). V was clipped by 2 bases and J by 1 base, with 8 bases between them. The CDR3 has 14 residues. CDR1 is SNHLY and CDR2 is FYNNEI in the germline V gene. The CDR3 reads CASSESRANTEAFF. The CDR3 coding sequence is TGTGCCAGCAGTGAATCCAGGGCGAACACTGAAGCTTTCTTT.

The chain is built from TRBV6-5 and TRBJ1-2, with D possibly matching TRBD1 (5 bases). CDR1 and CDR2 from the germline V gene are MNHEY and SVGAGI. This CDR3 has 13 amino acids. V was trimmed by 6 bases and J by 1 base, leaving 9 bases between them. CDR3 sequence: CASRQDLNYGYTF. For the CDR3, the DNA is TGTGCCAGCAGACAGGACCTTAACTATGGCTACACCTTC.

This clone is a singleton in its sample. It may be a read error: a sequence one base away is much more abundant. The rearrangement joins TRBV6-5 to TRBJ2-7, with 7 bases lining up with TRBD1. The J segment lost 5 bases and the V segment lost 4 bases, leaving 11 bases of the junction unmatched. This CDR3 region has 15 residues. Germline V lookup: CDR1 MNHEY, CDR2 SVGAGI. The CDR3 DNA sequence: TGTGCCAGCAGTTGGAGCAGGGACAGTTCTAACGAGCAGTACTTC. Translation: CASSWSRDSSNEQYF.

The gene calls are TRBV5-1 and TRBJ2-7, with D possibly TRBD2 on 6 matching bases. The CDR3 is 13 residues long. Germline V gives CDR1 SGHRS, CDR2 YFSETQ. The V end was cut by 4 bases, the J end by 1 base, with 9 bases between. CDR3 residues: CASSTGASYEQYF. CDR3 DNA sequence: TGCGCCAGCAGCACGGGAGCTTCCTACGAGCAGTACTTC.

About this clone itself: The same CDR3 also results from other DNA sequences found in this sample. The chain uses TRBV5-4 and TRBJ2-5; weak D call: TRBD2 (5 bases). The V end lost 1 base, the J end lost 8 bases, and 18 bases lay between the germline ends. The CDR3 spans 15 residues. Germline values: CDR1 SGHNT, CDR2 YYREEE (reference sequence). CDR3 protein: CASSLKGLGSETQYF. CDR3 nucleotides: TGTGCCAGCAGCTTGAAAGGACTCGGCTCGGAAACCCAGTACTTC.

This CDR3 is CASSTSGGMDTGELFF. The CDR3 DNA sequence: TGCGCCAGCAGCACTAGCGGGGGGATGGACACCGGGGAGCTGTTTTTT. This rearrangement joins TRBV5-1 to TRBJ2-2; 12 positions match TRBD2. Unmatched junction bases numbered 4, after V lost 4 bases and J lost 3 bases. The CDR3 totals 16 residues. CDR1 SGHRS and CDR2 YFSETQ come from the germline V gene. Together with reference TRBV5-1 and TRBJ2-2, the CDR3 gives the full variable domain: KAGVTQTPRYLIKTRGQQVTLSCSPISGHRSVSWYQQTPGQGLQFLFEYFSETQRNKGNFPGRFSGRQFSNSRSEMNVSTLELGDSALYLCASSTSGGMDTGELFFGEGSRLTVL.

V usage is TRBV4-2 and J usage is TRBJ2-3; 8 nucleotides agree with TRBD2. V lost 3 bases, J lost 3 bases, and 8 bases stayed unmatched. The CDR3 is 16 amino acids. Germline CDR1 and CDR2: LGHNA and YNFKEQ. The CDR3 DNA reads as TGTGCCAGCAGCCAGATGGGACTAGGAGGGACAGATACGCAGTATTTT. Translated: CASSQMGLGGTDTQYF.

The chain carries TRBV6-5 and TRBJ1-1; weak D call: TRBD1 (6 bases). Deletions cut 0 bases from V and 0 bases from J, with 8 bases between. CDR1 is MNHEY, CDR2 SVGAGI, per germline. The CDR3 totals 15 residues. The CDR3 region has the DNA TGTGCCAGCAGTTACTCGACAGGTATGAACACTGAAGCTTTCTTT. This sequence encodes CASSYSTGMNTEAFF.

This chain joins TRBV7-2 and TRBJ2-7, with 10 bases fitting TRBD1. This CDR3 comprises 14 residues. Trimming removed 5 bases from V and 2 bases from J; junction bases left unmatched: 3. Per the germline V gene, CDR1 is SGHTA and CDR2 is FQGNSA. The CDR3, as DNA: TGTGCCAGCAGCCGGGACAGGGGAACCTACGAGCAGTACTTC. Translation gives CASSRDRGTYEQYF.

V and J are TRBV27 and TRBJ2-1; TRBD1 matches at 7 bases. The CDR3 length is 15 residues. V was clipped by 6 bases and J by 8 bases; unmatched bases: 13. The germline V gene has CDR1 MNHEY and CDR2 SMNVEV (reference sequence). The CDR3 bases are TGTGCCAGCAGCCCCCGACAGGGCCTCCTGCATGAGCAGTTCTTC. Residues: CASSPRQGLLHEQFF.

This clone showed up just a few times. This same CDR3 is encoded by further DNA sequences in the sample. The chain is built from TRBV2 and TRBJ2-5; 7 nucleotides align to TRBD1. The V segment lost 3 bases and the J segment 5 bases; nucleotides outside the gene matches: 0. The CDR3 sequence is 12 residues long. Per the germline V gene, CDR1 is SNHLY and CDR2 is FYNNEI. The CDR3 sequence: CASSDRGETQYF. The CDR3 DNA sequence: TGTGCCAGCAGTGACAGGGGGGAGACCCAGTACTTC. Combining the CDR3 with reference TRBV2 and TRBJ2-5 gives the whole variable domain EPEVTQTPSHQVTQMGQEVILRCVPISNHLYFYWYRQILGQKVEFLVSFYNNEISEKSEIFDDQFSVERPDGSNFTLKIRSTKLEDSAMYFCASSDRGETQYFGPGTRLLVL.

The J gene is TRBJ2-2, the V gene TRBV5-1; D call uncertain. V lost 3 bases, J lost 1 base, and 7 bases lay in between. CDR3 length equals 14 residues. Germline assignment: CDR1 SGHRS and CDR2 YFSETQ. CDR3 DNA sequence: TGCGCCAGCAGCTCATCGGGGAACACCGGGGAGCTGTTTTTT. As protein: CASSSSGNTGELFF.

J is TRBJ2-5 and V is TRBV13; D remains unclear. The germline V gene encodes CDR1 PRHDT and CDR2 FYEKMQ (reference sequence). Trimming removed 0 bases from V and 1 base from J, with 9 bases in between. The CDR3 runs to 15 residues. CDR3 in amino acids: CASSLGRGPQETQYF. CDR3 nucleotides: TGTGCCAGCAGCTTAGGCCGAGGTCCCCAAGAGACCCAGTACTTC.